The 18 T cell receptor beta chains below all came from one sample that was sequenced in a study of blood T cell repertoires in COVID-19. Here immunoSEQ multiplex PCR was the method, and the copy in TCRdb shows in-frame clones only, minus some. The sample lists 150,000 to 250,000 clones; around 90% were seen once. The sample was PBMCs or T cells enriched from blood (not recorded which). The receptors were sampled from a woman younger than 45 who had recovered from COVID-19.

The chain is built from TRBV29-1 and TRBJ2-5, with 11 positions matching TRBD1. There are 13 residues in the CDR3. With 5 bases clipped from V and 3 bases from J, the junction kept 2 bases outside the gene matches. Germline V gives CDR1 SQVTM, CDR2 ANQGSEA. This CDR3 is CSVRDRGKETQYF. As DNA, the CDR3 is TGCAGCGTTCGGGACAGGGGGAAAGAGACCCAGTACTTC. Full variable domain (remainder filled in from reference TRBV29-1 and TRBJ2-5): SAVISQKPSRDICQRGTSLTIQCQVDSQVTMMFWYRQQPGQSLTLIATANQGSEATYESGFVIDKFPISRPNLTFSTLTVSNMSPEDSSIYLCSVRDRGKETQYFGPGTRLLVL.

The chain links TRBV9 to TRBJ2-2; 7 nucleotides line up with TRBD2. V trimming: 4 bases; J trimming: 0 bases; junction bases outside the gene matches: 12. The germline CDR1 and CDR2 sequences are SGDLS and YYNGEE. The CDR3 is made up of 18 amino acids. The CDR3 region has the DNA TGTGCCAGCAGCTCCTCTGGTTCTGCGGGGGCGAACACCGGGGAGCTGTTTTTT. Translating it yields CASSSSGSAGANTGELFF.

Remarks on this clone: The same CDR3 also results from other DNA sequences found in this sample. The chain is built from TRBV12-3 or TRBV12-4 and TRBJ2-5, with D unresolved. The germline V and J ends were trimmed by 3 bases and 4 bases, with 3 bases remaining between them. The CDR3 contains 11 residues. The CDR3 nucleotides read TGTGCCAGCAGTTTGCGAGAGACCCAGTACTTC. This translates into CASSLRETQYF.

This clone was recorded once. V usage is TRBV19 and J usage is TRBJ1-2; TRBD1 is a possible D gene (5 bases). The germline gives CDR1 LNHDA, CDR2 SQIVND (reference sequence). Trimming removed 6 bases from V and 8 bases from J, with 19 bases in between. This CDR3 comprises 14 residues. The CDR3 is CASRNSGGTSGYTF. The CDR3 bases are TGTGCCAGTAGAAATTCGGGCGGGACGAGCGGCTACACCTTC.

The chain combines TRBV9 with TRBJ2-4, with D tentatively TRBD1 (5 bases). CDR1 SGDLS and CDR2 YYNGEE come from the germline V gene. V was cut by 2 bases and J by 9 bases, with 12 bases left in between. CDR3 length equals 13 residues. The CDR3: CASSVDSESIQYF. CDR3 in DNA: TGTGCCAGCAGCGTCGACAGCGAAAGCATTCAGTACTTC. Full variable domain (outside the CDR3, taken from reference TRBV9 and TRBJ2-4): DSGVTQTPKHLITATGQRVTLRCSPRSGDLSVYWYQQSLDQGLQFLIQYYNGEERAKGNILERFSAQQFPDLHSELNLSSLELGDSALYFCASSVDSESIQYFGAGTRLSVL.

J is TRBJ2-3 and V is TRBV5-1; TRBD2 agrees at 16 bases. CDR3 length: 20 residues. Germline CDR1 is SGHRS and CDR2 is YFSETQ. V was clipped by 7 bases and J by 3 bases; unmatched bases: 17. The CDR3 DNA reads TGCGCCAGCGCTACTACCACCGGGACTAGCGGGGGGGTCTGGACAGATACGCAGTATTTT. This translates into CASATTTGTSGGVWTDTQYF.

V is TRBV4-3 and J is TRBJ1-3, with 7 bases lining up with TRBD1. The V gene's germline CDR1 is LGHNA and CDR2 YSLEER. The CDR3 runs 18 residues. J lost 0 bases, V lost 4 bases, and 12 bases had no gene match. The CDR3 DNA reads TGCGCCAGCAGCCCCGGATCTAAGACAGGGTACTCTGGAAACACCATATATTTT. Residues: CASSPGSKTGYSGNTIYF.

The chain is built from TRBV30 and TRBJ1-1; no clear D gene. This CDR3 is built from 10 residues. V lost 4 bases and J lost 9, with 9 bases in between. Germline values: CDR1 GTSNPN, CDR2 SVGIG (reference sequence). The CDR3 bases are TGTGCCTGGACCGGGAGTAAAGCTTTCTTT. Translated: CAWTGSKAFF.

This chain links TRBV11-2 with TRBJ1-2; TRBD1 aligns across 10 bases. Germline loops: CDR1 SGHAT, CDR2 FQNNGV. The CDR3 contains 16 residues. V gave up 5 bases and J gave up 6 bases; unmatched junction bases: 12. The CDR3 bases are TGTGCCAGCAGCCCGCGCCTGGGACAGGGGAGGAATGGCTACACCTTC. Its protein product is CASSPRLGQGRNGYTF.

This chain uses TRBV5-1 with TRBJ2-1, with 13 bases lining up with TRBD2. J gave up 9 bases and V 4 bases, and 7 bases lay outside the gene matches. The CDR3 is 15 amino acids. Germline V gene data show CDR1 as SGHRS and CDR2 as YFSETQ. CDR3 sequence: CASSRGLAGVGEQFF. Here the CDR3 DNA reads TGCGCCAGCAGCCGAGGACTAGCGGGGGTGGGTGAGCAGTTCTTC.

The chain links TRBV27 to TRBJ1-2, with a possible D match to TRBD1 (5 bases). The germline CDR1 and CDR2 sequences are MNHEY and SMNVEV (reference sequence). Trimming shortened V by 6 bases and J by 8 bases, and 13 bases separated the two germline ends. The CDR3 contains 12 residues. CDR3 in DNA: TGTGCCAGCAGCCCAGGGTTCCGAGGCTACACCTTC. This encodes CASSPGFRGYTF.

This clone was detected only once. The chain combines TRBV5-1 with TRBJ2-1; 7 bases are shared with TRBD2. With V trimmed by 3 bases and J by 5 bases, 2 bases remained unmatched. This CDR3 spans 13 amino acids. Germline values: CDR1 SGHRS, CDR2 YFSETQ. The CDR3 reads CASSWGGDNEQFF. The CDR3, as DNA: TGCGCCAGCAGCTGGGGAGGGGACAATGAGCAGTTCTTC.

V is TRBV18 and J is TRBJ2-6; 7 bases agree with TRBD1. CDR1 is KGHSH, CDR2 LQKENI, per germline. The V and J ends lost 5 bases and 2 bases, in that order; junction bases with no gene match: 6. The CDR3 consists of 16 residues. The CDR3 DNA sequence: TGTGCCAGCTCAACACAGGGGTCCCCTGGGGCCAACGTCCTGACTTTC. It yields the protein CASSTQGSPGANVLTF.

CDR3 DNA sequence: TGTGCCAGCAGTACCTCGGGACTAGCGCAATACAATGAGCAGTTCTTC. This translates into CASSTSGLAQYNEQFF. The chain has TRBV9 and TRBJ2-1, with 10 positions matching TRBD2. Germline V gene sequence: CDR1 SGDLS, CDR2 YYNGEE. V was pared by 5 bases and J by 4 bases, with 9 bases of the junction left unmatched. The CDR3 consists of 16 residues.

The V gene is TRBV30, the J gene TRBJ1-3, with D maybe TRBD1 (5 bases). This CDR3 has 16 amino acids. Germline V gene lookup returns CDR1 GTSNPN and CDR2 SVGIG (reference sequence). V lost 1 base to trimming and J lost 4 bases, with 17 bases between them. CDR3 nucleotide sequence: TGTGCCTGGAGTGCAGGGACTCTCGAGGCAGGAAACACCATATATTTT. Protein: CAWSAGTLEAGNTIYF.

The chain recombines TRBV7-9 with TRBJ1-4, with TRBD1 as a possible D gene (6 bases). The CDR3 extends over 14 amino acids. Trimming left V 5 bases short and J 3 bases short, with 10 bases between. The germline CDR1 and CDR2 sequences are SEHNR and FQNEAQ (reference sequence). The CDR3 nucleotides are TGTGCCAGCAGCCTGGCAGGGGCTAATGAAAAACTGTTTTTT. Translation: CASSLAGANEKLFF.

In this sample, this clone turned up once. The rearrangement uses TRBV19 and TRBJ1-1; D is ambiguous. Trimming shortened V by 3 bases and J by 10 bases, and 9 bases separated the two germline ends. The CDR3 is made up of 11 amino acids. From germline, CDR1 is LNHDA and CDR2 SQIVND (reference sequence). CDR3 protein: CASSIGGLAFF. Written as DNA, the CDR3 is TGTGCCAGTAGTATCGGAGGTTTAGCTTTCTTT.

This chain connects TRBV27 to TRBJ1-5; 10 bases map to TRBD1. V gave up 0 bases and J gave up 3 bases; unmatched junction bases: 5. Germline lookup yields CDR1 MNHEY and CDR2 SMNVEV (reference sequence). The CDR3 spans 17 residues. The CDR3 sequence is CASSLSGTGEANQPQHF. CDR3 coding DNA: TGTGCCAGCAGTTTATCTGGGACAGGGGAAGCCAATCAGCCCCAGCATTTT.